This T cell receptor beta chain was sequenced for a study of T cells in Graves' hyperthyroidism and ophthalmopathy. Germline lookup yields CDR1 MNHGY and CDR2 SVAAGI. The V segment lost 1 base and the J segment 4 bases; nucleotides outside the gene matches: 5. The CDR3 is 16 residues long. There were TCR beta CDR3 regions amplified from RNA transcripts. First-round RT-PCR of the TCR CDR3 relied on the HTBI primer set. MiXCR was run by TCRdb on the multiplex PCR reads, yielding one entry per CDR3 protein. The table has hundreds of thousands of distinct CDR3 sequences, about 15% seen once; the top ten hold roughly 7.4%. Notes on the study in general: Clonotypes that were expanded in thyroid above 0.001 mostly appeared in blood too.

When ophthalmopathy did not progress within 18 months, Graves' hyperthyroidism was considered stable. Exclusion of a patient resulted from uncontrolled infection, other autoimmune disease, pregnancy or lactation. More than 8.5 ml of fresh peripheral blood supplied the PBMCs. This clonotype was found many times. As yet, its antigen is unknown. The sequence was collected from a woman in her late teens or twenties with Graves' hyperthyroidism. The sequenced material came from blood. This chain connects TRBV6-9 to TRBJ1-5; 9 bases fit TRBD1. CDR3: CASSYYRGLLNQPQHF. The CDR3 DNA is TGTGCCAGCAGTTATTACAGGGGGCTACTAAATCAGCCCCAGCATTTT.